The clone carrying this T cell receptor beta chain has just a few counts. Its target is not known. The data stem from a study of cytomegalovirus exposure and HLA in healthy donors. On the study more broadly: Counted in an early data release were 85 million or so unique TCRs from HLA-typed donors.

Per the germline V gene, CDR1 is SEHNR and CDR2 is FQNEAQ (reference sequence). The ends were cut back, 5 bases at V and 4 bases at J, with 16 bases in the middle. The CDR3 contains 15 residues. PCR amplification relied on 60 Vbeta primers (plus 13 Jbeta primers). The table came from immunoSEQ multiplex PCR; TCRdb's copy has only in-frame clones and leaves some out. The table records around 150,000 clones, roughly 80% of them present only once. General study findings and limits: According to the study, about 180 TCR beta chains were cytomegalovirus-associated. Some public TCRs appeared in many individuals, while most sequences were rare.

The material sequenced was PBMCs. The receptor comes from a man in his forties or fifties in good health and CMV-seropositive. The J gene is TRBJ2-3, the V gene TRBV7-9; D remains ambiguous. CDR3 in amino acids: CASSPKSRLADTQYF. For the CDR3, the DNA is TGTGCCAGCAGCCCTAAGTCTAGACTGGCAGATACGCAGTATTTT.